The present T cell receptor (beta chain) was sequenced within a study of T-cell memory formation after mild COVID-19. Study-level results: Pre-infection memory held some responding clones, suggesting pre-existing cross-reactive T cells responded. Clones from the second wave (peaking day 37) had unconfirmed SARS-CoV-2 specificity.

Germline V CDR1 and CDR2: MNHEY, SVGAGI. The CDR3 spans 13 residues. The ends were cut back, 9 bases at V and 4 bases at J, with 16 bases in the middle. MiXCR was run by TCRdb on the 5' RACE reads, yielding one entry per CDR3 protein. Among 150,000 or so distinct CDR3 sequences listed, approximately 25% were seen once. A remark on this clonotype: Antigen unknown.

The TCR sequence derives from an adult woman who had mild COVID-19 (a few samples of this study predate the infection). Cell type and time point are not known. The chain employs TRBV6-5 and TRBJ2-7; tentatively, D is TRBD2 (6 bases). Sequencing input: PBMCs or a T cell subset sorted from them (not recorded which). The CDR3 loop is CASGGTMRYEQYF. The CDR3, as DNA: TGTGCCAGTGGGGGGACGATGAGGTACGAGCAGTACTTC.